Listed here are 5 T cell receptor beta chains from one sample, sequenced in a study of Ad26.COV2.S vaccination and SARS-CoV-2 variants. Profiled with immunoSEQ multiplex PCR; TCRdb holds only in-frame clones, not every one. The data contain 150,000 to 200,000 clones, around 85% of them singletons. Sample: peripheral blood, taken after recovery from COVID-19. Source of these receptors: a human donor who had recovered from COVID-19.

This clone was observed a handful of times. The V call is TRBV7-6, the J call TRBJ2-2, with D perhaps TRBD1 (5 bases). The V end lost 5 bases, the J end lost 5 bases, and 9 bases lay between the germline ends. CDR1 is SGHVS, CDR2 FNYEAQ, per germline. The length of the CDR3 is 13 residues. The DNA for the CDR3 is TGTGCCAGCAGCCCCAGGGTGACCGGGGAGCTGTTTTTT. This encodes CASSPRVTGELFF.

The chain combines TRBV19 with TRBJ1-1; weak D call: TRBD1 (6 bases). This CDR3 has 13 residues. V was trimmed by 5 bases and J by 1 base, leaving 8 bases between them. Germline assignment: CDR1 LNHDA and CDR2 SQIVND (reference sequence). The CDR3 reads CASSAGQNTEAFF. CDR3 sequence (DNA): TGTGCCAGTAGTGCGGGACAGAACACTGAAGCTTTCTTT.

The chain is built from TRBV5-1 and TRBJ2-7; 9 bases match TRBD2. Germline-derived CDR1 and CDR2 are SGHRS and YFSETQ. V gave up 3 bases and J gave up 3 bases; unmatched junction bases: 7. CDR3 size: 15 residues. The CDR3 DNA sequence: TGCGCCAGCAGCTCGCGCGAGACTAGCGGCTACGAGCAGTACTTC. The encoded protein is CASSSRETSGYEQYF. The complete variable domain, with remaining parts taken from reference TRBV5-1 and TRBJ2-7, reads KAGVTQTPRYLIKTRGQQVTLSCSPISGHRSVSWYQQTPGQGLQFLFEYFSETQRNKGNFPGRFSGRQFSNSRSEMNVSTLELGDSALYLCASSSRETSGYEQYFGPGTRLTVT.

DNA of the CDR3: TGCGCCAGCAGCTTTCAAGGGGGGTCGAATGAGCAGTTCTTC. This translates into CASSFQGGSNEQFF. The genes are TRBV5-1 and TRBJ2-1; perhaps D is TRBD1 or TRBD2 (6 bases each). The CDR3 contains 14 residues. Trimming removed 2 bases at V and 7 bases at J, with 13 bases between. Germline CDR1 SGHRS, CDR2 YFSETQ.

The rearrangement joins TRBV28 to TRBJ2-7, with D possibly TRBD1 on 6 matching bases. Germline V CDR1 and CDR2: MDHEN, SYDVKM. This CDR3 has 17 residues. Trimming removed 4 bases at V and 2 bases at J, with 21 bases between. The CDR3 is CASSYKTGTTSTYEQYF. Here the CDR3 DNA reads TGTGCCAGCAGTTACAAAACAGGGACCACTTCAACCTACGAGCAGTACTTC.